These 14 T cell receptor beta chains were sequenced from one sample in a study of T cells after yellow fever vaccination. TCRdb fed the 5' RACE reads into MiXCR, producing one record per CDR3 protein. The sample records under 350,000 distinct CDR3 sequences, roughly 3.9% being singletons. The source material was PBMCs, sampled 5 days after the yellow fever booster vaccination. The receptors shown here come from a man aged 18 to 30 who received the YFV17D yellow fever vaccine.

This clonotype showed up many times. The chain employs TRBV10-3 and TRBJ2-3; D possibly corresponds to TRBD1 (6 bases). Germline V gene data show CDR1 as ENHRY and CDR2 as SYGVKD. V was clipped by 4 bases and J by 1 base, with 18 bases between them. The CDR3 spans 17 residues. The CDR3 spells CAISGTEIGARTDTQYF. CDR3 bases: TGTGCCATCAGTGGGACAGAAATAGGGGCACGCACAGATACGCAGTATTTT.

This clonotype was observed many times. Here the CDR3 DNA reads TGTGCCAGCAGCTTGGGACTAGAACATGAGCAGTTCTTC. Its translation: CASSLGLEHEQFF. This chain uses TRBV7-2 with TRBJ2-1; 8 positions match TRBD2. CDR1 and CDR2 from the germline V gene are SGHTA and FQGNSA. This CDR3 contains 13 residues. V shed 3 bases and J 8 bases; nucleotides not matched to a gene: 3.

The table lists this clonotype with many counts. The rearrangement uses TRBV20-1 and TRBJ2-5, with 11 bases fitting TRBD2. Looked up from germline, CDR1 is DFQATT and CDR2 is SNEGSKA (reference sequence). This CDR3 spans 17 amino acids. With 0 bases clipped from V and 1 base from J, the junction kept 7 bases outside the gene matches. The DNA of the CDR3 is TGCAGTGCTAGAGACGAGATAGCGGGGGGGATCCAAGAGACCCAGTACTTC. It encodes CSARDEIAGGIQETQYF.

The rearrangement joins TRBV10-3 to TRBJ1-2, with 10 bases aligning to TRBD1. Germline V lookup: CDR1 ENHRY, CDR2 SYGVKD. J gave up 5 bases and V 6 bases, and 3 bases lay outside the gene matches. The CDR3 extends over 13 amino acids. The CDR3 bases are TGTGCCATCAGAGGACAGGGGGGTTATGGCTACACCTTC. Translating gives CAIRGQGGYGYTF.

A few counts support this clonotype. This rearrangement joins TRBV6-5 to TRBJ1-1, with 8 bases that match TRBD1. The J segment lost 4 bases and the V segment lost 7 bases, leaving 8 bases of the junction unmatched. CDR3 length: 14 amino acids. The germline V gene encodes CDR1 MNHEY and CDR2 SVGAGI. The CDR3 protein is CASNIRGLGTEAFF. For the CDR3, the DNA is TGTGCCAGCAATATCAGGGGGCTTGGCACTGAAGCTTTCTTT.

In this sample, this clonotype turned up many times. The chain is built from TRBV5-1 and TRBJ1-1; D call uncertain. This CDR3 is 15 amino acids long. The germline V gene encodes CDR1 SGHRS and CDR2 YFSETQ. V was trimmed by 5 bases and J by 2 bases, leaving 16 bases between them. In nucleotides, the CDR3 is TGCGCCAGCAGTTTCTCTTCCACAGAAAACACTGAAGCTTTCTTT. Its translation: CASSFSSTENTEAFF. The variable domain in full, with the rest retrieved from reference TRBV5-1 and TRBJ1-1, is KAGVTQTPRYLIKTRGQQVTLSCSPISGHRSVSWYQQTPGQGLQFLFEYFSETQRNKGNFPGRFSGRQFSNSRSEMNVSTLELGDSALYLCASSFSSTENTEAFFGQGTRLTVV.

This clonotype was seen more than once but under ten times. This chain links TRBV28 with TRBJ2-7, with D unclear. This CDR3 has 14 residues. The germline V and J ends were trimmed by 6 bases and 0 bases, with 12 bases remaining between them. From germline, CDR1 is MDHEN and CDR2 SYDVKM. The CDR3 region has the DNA TGTGCCAGCAGGCTGTTTGGACGCTCCTACGAGCAGTACGTC. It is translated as CASRLFGRSYEQYV.

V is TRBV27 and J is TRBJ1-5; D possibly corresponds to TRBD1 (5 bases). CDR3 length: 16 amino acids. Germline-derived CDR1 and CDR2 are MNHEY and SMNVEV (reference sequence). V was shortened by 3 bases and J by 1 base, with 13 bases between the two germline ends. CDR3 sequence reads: CASSFMGRVSNQPQHF. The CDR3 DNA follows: TGTGCCAGCAGTTTTATGGGCAGGGTCAGCAATCAGCCCCAGCATTTT.

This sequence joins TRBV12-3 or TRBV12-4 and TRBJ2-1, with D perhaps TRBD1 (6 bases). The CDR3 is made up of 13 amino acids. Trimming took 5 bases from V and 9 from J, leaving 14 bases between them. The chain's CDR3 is CASSIHRVPEQFF. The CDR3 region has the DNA TGTGCCAGCAGTATACACAGGGTCCCTGAGCAGTTCTTC.

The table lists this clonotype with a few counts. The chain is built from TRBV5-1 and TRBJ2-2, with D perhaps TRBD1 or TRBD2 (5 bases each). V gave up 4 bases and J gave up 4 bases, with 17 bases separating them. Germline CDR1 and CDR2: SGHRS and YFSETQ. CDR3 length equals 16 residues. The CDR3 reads CASSRAGAETTGELFF. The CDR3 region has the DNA TGCGCCAGCAGCCGGGCCGGGGCGGAGACCACCGGGGAGCTGTTTTTT.

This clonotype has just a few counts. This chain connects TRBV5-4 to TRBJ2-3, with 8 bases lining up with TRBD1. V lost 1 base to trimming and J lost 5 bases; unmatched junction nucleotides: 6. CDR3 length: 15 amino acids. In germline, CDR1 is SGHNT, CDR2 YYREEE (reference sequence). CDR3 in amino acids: CASSLYRGAVDTQYF. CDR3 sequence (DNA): TGTGCCAGCAGCTTGTACAGGGGGGCGGTAGATACGCAGTATTTT.

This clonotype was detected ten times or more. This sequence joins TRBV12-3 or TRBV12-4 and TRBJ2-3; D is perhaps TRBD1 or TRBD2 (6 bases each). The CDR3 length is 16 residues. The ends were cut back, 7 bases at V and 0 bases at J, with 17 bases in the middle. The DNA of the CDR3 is TGTGCCAGCATCCCTAGGTGGGGGGCTAGCACAGATACGCAGTATTTT. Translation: CASIPRWGASTDTQYF.

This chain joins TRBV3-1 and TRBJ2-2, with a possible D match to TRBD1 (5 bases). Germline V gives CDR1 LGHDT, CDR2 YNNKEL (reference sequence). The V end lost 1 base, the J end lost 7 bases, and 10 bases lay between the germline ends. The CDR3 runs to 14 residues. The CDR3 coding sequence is TGTGCCAGCAGCCAAGGTTACAGGAGCGGGGAGCTGTTTTTT. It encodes CASSQGYRSGELFF.

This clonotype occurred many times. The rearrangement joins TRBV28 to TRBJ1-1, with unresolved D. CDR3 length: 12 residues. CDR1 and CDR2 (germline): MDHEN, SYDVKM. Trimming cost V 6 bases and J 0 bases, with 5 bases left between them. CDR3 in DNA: TGTGCCAGCAGGACCTTGAACACTGAAGCTTTCTTT. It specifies CASRTLNTEAFF.